This T cell receptor beta chain derives from a study of control samples from healthy donors and cancer patients. Trimming took off 3 bases at V and 2 bases at J, with 13 bases between the two ends. Germline V gene sequence: CDR1 LNHDA, CDR2 SQIVND (reference sequence). The CDR3 totals 15 residues. TCRdb keeps only in-frame clones here, not all; method: immunoSEQ multiplex PCR. Counted here are around 100,000 clones, almost 90% occurring once; the ten biggest clones make up 13% to 15%. What was sequenced was blood. This clonotype originated in a man aged 25 to 45 in good health. The V gene is TRBV19, the J gene TRBJ1-2; weak D call: TRBD1 (6 bases). DNA of the CDR3: TGTGCCAGTAGTATCGTTGAGCAGGGGAACTATGGCTACACCTTC. Protein sequence: CASSIVEQGNYGYTF.